What follows is one T cell receptor (beta chain) and its context. Germline V gene lookup returns CDR1 SGHRS and CDR2 YFSETQ. The CDR3 has 16 amino acids. V lost 0 bases, J lost 5 bases, and 9 bases stayed unmatched. Assay used: immunoSEQ multiplex PCR; TCRdb lists only in-frame clones, some missing. Seen here are 150,000 to 200,000 clones, roughly 76% observed once, and the top ten hold approximately 12%. This entry comes from a study of blood T cell repertoires in COVID-19. The overall study: The origin of the acute and convalescent COVID-19 samples was the United States, Italy and Spain.

Seattle cases were enrolled at active infection and followed longitudinally. The rearrangement joins TRBV5-1 to TRBJ2-5; 8 nucleotides match TRBD2. The receptor was derived from a woman older than 75 with COVID-19, enrolled during active disease. What was sequenced was peripheral blood. CDR3: CASSLVPSGLQETQYF. DNA of the CDR3: TGCGCCAGCAGCTTGGTTCCTAGCGGGCTCCAGGAGACCCAGTACTTC.